These 32 T cell receptor beta chains originate from one sample sequenced in a study of OX40 agonist ivuxolimab in advanced cancers. The method was immunoSEQ multiplex PCR; TCRdb's version includes in-frame clones alone and lacks a portion of them. The repertoire holds roughly 88,000 clones, about 90% seen once, with about 4% in the top ten. This specimen was CD4+ or CD8+ T cells sorted from blood, taken in a trial of the OX40 agonist ivuxolimab. Receptors were obtained from an adult with an advanced solid tumor such as melanoma, head and neck, liver or kidney cancer.

In DNA form, the CDR3 reads TGTGCCAGCAGCCAAATGAGAGGGGGAGCAGATACGCAGTATTTT. This encodes CASSQMRGGADTQYF. The genes are TRBV7-2 and TRBJ2-3; D is perhaps TRBD1 (6 bases). Trimming pared 5 bases from V and 4 bases from J, leaving 16 bases between. The germline CDR1 and CDR2 sequences are SGHTA and FQGNSA. This CDR3 has 15 amino acids.

This clone appeared a single time. The chain employs TRBV27 and TRBJ1-2; weak D call: TRBD1 (6 bases). The CDR3 consists of 14 residues. Per the germline V gene, CDR1 is MNHEY and CDR2 is SMNVEV (reference sequence). V lost 3 bases and J lost 0, with 8 bases in between. The DNA of the CDR3 is TGTGCCAGCAGTTTCAACAGGGCTAACTATGGCTACACCTTC. Its translation: CASSFNRANYGYTF.

This clone was detected once. The V gene is TRBV27, the J gene TRBJ1-6, with TRBD1 matching 9 bases. Germline V gives CDR1 MNHEY, CDR2 SMNVEV (reference sequence). This CDR3 contains 16 residues. J lost 4 bases, V lost 8 bases, and 9 bases had no gene match. In DNA, the CDR3 is TGTGCCAGCGGGAAACAGGGGGCTTATTATAATTCACCCCTCCACTTT. It translates to CASGKQGAYYNSPLHF.

The gene calls are TRBV4-3 and TRBJ1-1; D gene ambiguous. CDR3 length equals 13 residues. V lost 2 bases and J 1 base, leaving 5 bases between the germline ends. The germline V gene has CDR1 LGHNA and CDR2 YSLEER. The CDR3 reads CASSQRGNTEAFF. CDR3 nucleotide sequence: TGCGCCAGCAGCCAACGGGGGAACACTGAAGCTTTCTTT.

In the case of this clone: This same CDR3 is encoded by further DNA sequences in the sample. CDR3 region: CASSLGGAQETQYF. For the CDR3, the DNA is TGTGCCAGCAGCTTAGGGGGAGCCCAAGAGACCCAGTACTTC. The chain combines TRBV11-3 with TRBJ2-5; a weak D match, TRBD2 (5 bases). The CDR3 is made up of 14 amino acids. Germline assignment: CDR1 SGHNT and CDR2 YENEEA. Trimming removed 1 base at V and 1 base at J, with 7 bases between.

The chain employs TRBV29-1 and TRBJ1-1; TRBD1 agrees at 9 bases. Trimming removed 6 bases from V and 5 bases from J; junction bases left unmatched: 13. Germline values: CDR1 SQVTM, CDR2 ANQGSEA. This CDR3 has 15 residues. The CDR3 spells CSVRPTGGRGTEAFF. For the CDR3, the DNA is TGCAGCGTCCGCCCGACAGGGGGGAGGGGTACTGAAGCTTTCTTT.

This clone was found once. The V and J genes are TRBV7-3 and TRBJ2-1; D ambiguous. This CDR3 region has 16 residues. V was clipped by 5 bases and J by 5 bases, with 19 bases between them. Germline values: CDR1 SGHTA, CDR2 FQGTGA. In DNA, the CDR3 is TGTGCCAGCAGCCCCCTCCTAGGTGGGGTACACAATGAGCAGTTCTTC. Its translation: CASSPLLGGVHNEQFF.

The chain is built from TRBV19 and TRBJ2-1, with D perhaps matching TRBD1 (5 bases). Germline CDR1 LNHDA, CDR2 SQIVND (reference sequence). CDR3 length equals 15 residues. The ends were cut back, 5 bases at V and 0 bases at J, with 11 bases in the middle. DNA of the CDR3: TGTGCCAGTAGTGGCACAGGCCGCTCCTACAATGAGCAGTTCTTC. Translating gives CASSGTGRSYNEQFF.

The V and J genes are TRBV7-2 and TRBJ2-3, with 14 bases aligning to TRBD2. J was trimmed by 4 bases and V by 5 bases; bases with no gene match: 2. This CDR3 has 15 amino acids. Germline V gene sequence: CDR1 SGHTA, CDR2 FQGNSA. The CDR3 region has the DNA TGTGCCAGCAGCCAGACTAGCGGGAGGGCAGATACGCAGTATTTT. Amino acid sequence: CASSQTSGRADTQYF.

The genes are TRBV7-2 and TRBJ2-3; 9 bases agree with TRBD2. V gave up 5 bases and J gave up 4 bases; unmatched junction bases: 4. Germline lookup yields CDR1 SGHTA and CDR2 FQGNSA. The CDR3 loop spans 14 amino acids. CDR3 DNA sequence: TGTGCCAGCAGCGCCAGACTAGCGGCAGATACGCAGTATTTT. Translating gives CASSARLAADTQYF.

For this clone: One end of the junction fails to match germline, which may point to a read error. This sequence joins TRBV7-3 and TRBJ2-3; 10 nucleotides match TRBD2. The germline V gene has CDR1 SGHTA and CDR2 FQGTGA. CDR3 length equals 13 residues. This chain's CDR3 is CASSFESSGRLSF. CDR3 coding DNA: TGTGCCAGCAGCTTTGAGAGTAGCGGGAGGTTAAGCTTT.

The rearrangement joins TRBV5-6 to TRBJ2-1, with D hard to call. CDR3 length: 18 residues. Trimming shortened V by 6 bases and J by 3 bases, and 25 bases separated the two germline ends. Germline CDR1 reads SGHDT; CDR2 reads YYEEEE. CDR3 amino acids: CASNWGPQAQYDYNEQFF. In DNA form, the CDR3 reads TGTGCCAGCAACTGGGGTCCCCAGGCCCAATACGACTACAATGAGCAGTTCTTC.

This clone was recorded a few times. The genes are TRBV5-1 and TRBJ2-7; no clear D. This CDR3 has 13 residues. The V end was cut by 0 bases, the J end by 1 base, with 5 bases between. Germline-derived CDR1 and CDR2 are SGHRS and YFSETQ. CDR3 region: CASSLVVSYEQYF. The CDR3 DNA follows: TGCGCCAGCAGCTTGGTAGTATCCTACGAGCAGTACTTC.

The rearrangement uses TRBV2 and TRBJ2-2, with D uncertain. Trimming removed 4 bases at V and 0 bases at J, with 12 bases between. The CDR3 is 16 amino acids. Germline lookup yields CDR1 SNHLY and CDR2 FYNNEI. In nucleotides, the CDR3 is TGTGCCAGCAGTGTGAGACGGAGAACGAACACCGGGGAGCTGTTTTTT. Translating it yields CASSVRRRTNTGELFF.

The V gene is TRBV10-3, the J gene TRBJ1-3, with unresolved D. The V gene lost 4 bases and the J gene lost 0 bases, with 7 bases spanning the gap. The germline gives CDR1 ENHRY, CDR2 SYGVKD. There are 14 residues in the CDR3. CDR3 in amino acids: CAISGQGSGNTIYF. In nucleotides, the CDR3 is TGTGCCATCAGTGGCCAAGGCTCTGGAAACACCATATATTTT.

The gene calls are TRBV11-2 and TRBJ2-5; no definite D call. The CDR3 runs 12 residues. The germline CDR1 and CDR2 sequences are SGHAT and FQNNGV. V lost 6 bases to trimming and J lost 5 bases, with 10 bases between them. The CDR3 DNA follows: TGTGCCAGCAGGGCCTCGGCGGAGACCCAGTACTTC. Translation gives CASRASAETQYF. Full variable domain (missing parts from reference TRBV11-2 and TRBJ2-5): EAGVAQSPRYKIIEKRQSVAFWCNPISGHATLYWYQQILGQGPKLLIQFQNNGVVDDSQLPKDRFSAERLKGVDSTLKIQPAKLEDSAVYLCASRASAETQYFGPGTRLLVL.

A single count supports this clone. The chain recombines TRBV18 with TRBJ2-3, with TRBD2 as a possible D gene (5 bases). From germline, CDR1 is KGHSH and CDR2 LQKENI. This CDR3 region has 15 residues. Trimming left V 6 bases short and J 9 bases short, with 22 bases between. CDR3 region: CASSPAPLPTGTQYF. The CDR3, as DNA: TGTGCCAGCTCGCCTGCTCCCCTCCCTACGGGGACGCAGTATTTT.

V and J are TRBV6-1 and TRBJ2-6; D gene uncertain. Trimming removed 0 bases from V and 0 bases from J, with 9 bases in between. Per germline, CDR1 MNHNS and CDR2 SASEGT. CDR3 length: 17 amino acids. CDR3 sequence: CASSEAQLGSGANVLTF. CDR3 DNA: TGTGCCAGCAGTGAAGCCCAACTCGGCTCTGGGGCCAACGTCCTGACTTTC.

The rearrangement uses TRBV25-1 and TRBJ1-5; perhaps TRBD1 as D (6 bases). Trimming removed 3 bases from V and 7 bases from J, with 13 bases in between. Per the germline V gene, CDR1 is MGHDK and CDR2 is SYGVNS. The CDR3 has 14 residues. The DNA for the CDR3 is TGTGCCAGCAGTGACCCAGGGGAGGGACAGCCCCAGCATTTT. Protein sequence: CASSDPGEGQPQHF. Full variable domain (outside the CDR3, taken from reference TRBV25-1 and TRBJ1-5): EADIYQTPRYLVIGTGKKITLECSQTMGHDKMYWYQQDPGMELHLIHYSYGVNSTEKGDLSSESTVSRIRTEHFPLTLESARPSHTSQYLCASSDPGEGQPQHFGDGTRLSIL.

The chain carries TRBV5-1 and TRBJ2-3; 7 positions match TRBD1. The CDR3 covers 14 residues. V shed 3 bases and J 2 bases; nucleotides not matched to a gene: 3. Per germline, CDR1 SGHRS and CDR2 YFSETQ. CDR3 DNA: TGCGCCAGCAGCTCAGGACAGGTCACAGATACGCAGTATTTT. Translated, it gives CASSSGQVTDTQYF.

In its sample, this clone is medium-sized (0.01 to 0.1%). The chain couples TRBV19 to TRBJ2-7, with no clear D. This CDR3 is built from 12 residues. V lost 3 bases to trimming and J lost 7 bases, with 10 bases between them. Germline lookup yields CDR1 LNHDA and CDR2 SQIVND (reference sequence). The CDR3 protein is CASSMELGEQYF. DNA of the CDR3: TGTGCCAGTAGTATGGAATTAGGGGAGCAGTACTTC.

There are a few counts of this clone. Additional DNA sequences in this sample encode the identical CDR3. This rearrangement joins TRBV10-1 to TRBJ2-7; D tentatively reads TRBD1 or TRBD2 (5 bases each). The CDR3 sequence is 14 residues long. Looked up from germline, CDR1 is WNHNN and CDR2 is SYGVQD (reference sequence). V lost 0 bases, J lost 4 bases, and 10 bases lay in between. The CDR3 bases are TGCGCCAGCAGTGAGTCCTCGGGGCCGTACGAGCAGTACTTC. This encodes CASSESSGPYEQYF.

Here the CDR3 DNA reads TGTGCCAGCAGCACACAGGGGGCGAATTCACCCCTCCACTTT. Its protein product is CASSTQGANSPLHF. V gene TRBV7-2 combines with J gene TRBJ1-6; 9 nucleotides agree with TRBD1. CDR3 size: 14 residues. V dropped 5 bases and J dropped 7; count of bases not matched to a gene: 3. The germline gives CDR1 SGHTA, CDR2 FQGNSA.

The rearrangement links TRBV5-1 to TRBJ2-5; TRBD2 matches at 12 bases. Germline values: CDR1 SGHRS, CDR2 YFSETQ. This CDR3 is built from 16 residues. V trimming: 4 bases; J trimming: 1 base; junction bases outside the gene matches: 5. CDR3 nucleotides: TGCGCCAGCAGCCTGGGGACTAGCGGGTTCCAAGAGACCCAGTACTTC. This gives the protein CASSLGTSGFQETQYF.

The chain recombines TRBV2 with TRBJ2-7; tentative D call: TRBD2 (7 bases). V dropped 2 bases and J dropped 2 bases, with 10 bases sitting between them. Germline-derived CDR1 and CDR2 are SNHLY and FYNNEI. The CDR3 length is 14 residues. CDR3 in DNA: TGTGCCAGCAGTGAACTGGGGGGGCCCTACGAGCAGTACTTC. This translates into CASSELGGPYEQYF.

The V call is TRBV5-1, the J call TRBJ1-1; no reliable D call. The CDR3 is 13 residues long. The V gene's germline CDR1 is SGHRS and CDR2 YFSETQ. V lost 1 base and J lost 8, with 12 bases in between. The CDR3 region has the DNA TGCGCCAGCAGCTTGTCTGCAGACCCAGAAGCTTTCTTT. Translated: CASSLSADPEAFF.

The genes are TRBV18 and TRBJ2-3; 9 bases agree with TRBD2. Trimming at V came to 3 bases and at J to 3 bases, leaving 7 bases not matched to a gene. The CDR3 spans 16 residues. Germline V lookup: CDR1 KGHSH, CDR2 LQKENI. The CDR3, as DNA: TGTGCCAGCTCACCCCTAGCGGGACCTTTAACAGATACGCAGTATTTT. It encodes CASSPLAGPLTDTQYF.

Only one count was recorded for this clone. The chain combines TRBV2 with TRBJ1-5; D might be TRBD1 (5 bases). The CDR3 is made up of 17 amino acids. CDR1 is SNHLY, CDR2 FYNNEI, per germline. V lost 7 bases, J lost 7 bases, and 26 bases lay in between. Written as DNA, the CDR3 is TGTGCCAGCACCGCACGTCTAAGTACCGATGGGGGGCAGCCCCAGCATTTT. Protein product: CASTARLSTDGGQPQHF.

V is TRBV2 and J is TRBJ2-4; 11 bases map to TRBD2. Germline CDR1 and CDR2: SNHLY and FYNNEI. The CDR3 runs 15 residues. J gave up 8 bases and V 4 bases, and 7 bases lay outside the gene matches. The CDR3 reads CASSARLAGGHIQYF. CDR3 bases: TGTGCCAGCAGTGCCCGGCTAGCGGGAGGACACATTCAGTACTTC.

The chain links TRBV6-5 to TRBJ1-1, with 8 bases matching TRBD1. CDR3 length: 13 residues. Germline lookup yields CDR1 MNHEY and CDR2 SVGAGI. V lost 5 bases, J lost 4 bases, and 3 bases stayed unmatched. The CDR3 is CASSLTGGTEAFF. CDR3 nucleotide sequence: TGTGCCAGCAGTCTTACAGGGGGCACTGAAGCTTTCTTT.

The gene calls are TRBV19 and TRBJ2-6; 12 positions agree with TRBD1. This CDR3 has 18 amino acids. V lost 7 bases and J lost 2; bases outside the gene matches: 9. Germline V CDR1 and CDR2: LNHDA, SQIVND (reference sequence). CDR3 region: CASTKGGQGAAGANVLTF. For the CDR3, the DNA is TGTGCCAGTACCAAGGGGGGACAGGGGGCCGCTGGGGCCAACGTCCTGACTTTC.

This rearrangement joins TRBV30 to TRBJ2-1, with 11 bases lining up with TRBD2. The CDR3 is 14 amino acids. CDR1 is GTSNPN, CDR2 SVGIG, per germline (reference sequence). After removal of 1 base from V and 8 bases from J, the junction contained 4 bases not matched to a gene. The CDR3 reads CAWSGLAGGYEQFF. DNA for the CDR3: TGTGCCTGGAGTGGGCTAGCGGGAGGCTATGAGCAGTTCTTC.